This TCR beta chain was captured in a study of blood T cell repertoires in COVID-19. Study context: There were acute and convalescent COVID-19 samples, and they came from the United States, Italy and Spain. In each case, the material was cDNA or gDNA derived from T cells, B-cell-depleted T cells, or PBMCs.

How the authors handled the data: Estimation of nucleated cell counts was performed using reference gene primer amplification. Libraries were prepared by immunoSEQ multiplex PCR; TCRdb keeps only in-frame clonotypes and omits some of them. The DNA gave D and trimming, while V, J and clone size come from that table. This table holds roughly 49,000 clones, around 84% found once. Looked up from germline, CDR1 is SGHDN and CDR2 is FVKESK. V shed 4 bases and J 7 bases; nucleotides not matched to a gene: 6. This CDR3 has 14 residues. The sample taken for sequencing was peripheral blood. This TCR was sampled from a man aged 80 or over with active COVID-19. The rearrangement links TRBV14 to TRBJ2-3, with 9 bases identical to TRBD2. CDR3 protein: CASSPSGRRNTQYF. CDR3 DNA sequence: TGTGCCAGCAGCCCAAGCGGGAGGCGAAATACGCAGTATTTT.